The 24 T cell receptor beta chains presented below share a single source sample, sequenced in a study of blood T cell repertoires in COVID-19. The table came from immunoSEQ multiplex PCR; TCRdb's copy has only in-frame clones and leaves some out. Seen here are about 260,000 clones, about 91% observed once, and the top ten hold around 2.8%. Sequences were obtained from PBMCs or T cells enriched from blood (not recorded which). The receptors derive from a middle-aged man who had been exposed to COVID-19.

This chain joins TRBV5-1 and TRBJ2-1; D gene ambiguous. This CDR3 is built from 12 residues. Trimming removed 0 bases at V and 9 bases at J, with 7 bases between. Germline V gives CDR1 SGHRS, CDR2 YFSETQ. The CDR3 reads CASSLDLGEQFF. In DNA, the CDR3 is TGCGCCAGCAGCTTGGACCTCGGTGAGCAGTTCTTC.

This clone has a handful of counts. The J gene is TRBJ2-7, the V gene TRBV7-2; 8 bases line up with TRBD2. Germline V gives CDR1 SGHTA, CDR2 FQGNSA. Losses at the gene ends were 5 bases for V and 4 bases for J; bases not matched to a gene: 10. This CDR3 is 15 amino acids long. The CDR3 reads CASSPRSGSLYEQYF. The CDR3 nucleotides are TGTGCCAGCAGCCCGCGAAGCGGGAGTCTGTACGAGCAGTACTTC. The whole variable domain, remainder taken from reference TRBV7-2 and TRBJ2-7, is GAGVSQSPSNKVTEKGKDVELRCDPISGHTALYWYRQSLGQGLEFLIYFQGNSAPDKSGLPSDRFSAERTGGSVSTLTIQRTQQEDSAVYLCASSPRSGSLYEQYFGPGTRLTVT.

This clone was seen only a few times. This sequence joins TRBV19 and TRBJ2-2; weak D call: TRBD1 (6 bases). The CDR3 loop spans 17 amino acids. The V end was cut by 9 bases, the J end by 6 bases, with 26 bases between. Germline V gives CDR1 LNHDA, CDR2 SQIVND (reference sequence). The CDR3 nucleotides are TGTGCCAGCCGAGGACAGTTTTATGGTGTTGATGCCGGGGAGCTGTTTTTT. Encoded protein: CASRGQFYGVDAGELFF.

V gene TRBV27 combines with J gene TRBJ2-7, with a possible D match to TRBD1 (7 bases). Trimming removed 3 bases from V and 7 bases from J, with 19 bases in between. CDR1 is MNHEY and CDR2 is SMNVEV in the germline V gene (reference sequence). This CDR3 spans 15 amino acids. CDR3 amino acids: CASSFGLKGAGEQYF. In DNA, the CDR3 is TGTGCCAGCAGTTTTGGTCTAAAGGGGGCGGGGGAGCAGTACTTC.

This clone was detected only once. The V call is TRBV6-5, the J call TRBJ1-2, with a possible D match to TRBD1 (5 bases). The CDR3 covers 13 residues. Germline lookup yields CDR1 MNHEY and CDR2 SVGAGI. V was pared by 1 base and J by 9 bases, with 12 bases between. CDR3 residues: CASSYWGEGSYTF. In DNA, the CDR3 is TGTGCCAGCAGTTACTGGGGGGAAGGTAGCTACACCTTC.

V and J are TRBV19 and TRBJ1-1; tentatively, D is TRBD1 (5 bases). The CDR3 is made up of 16 amino acids. Trimming took off 3 bases at V and 0 bases at J, with 14 bases between the two ends. Germline V gives CDR1 LNHDA, CDR2 SQIVND (reference sequence). The CDR3 loop is CASSMGLSFMNTEAFF. CDR3 in DNA: TGTGCCAGTAGTATGGGACTCTCCTTCATGAACACTGAAGCTTTCTTT. Based on the CDR3 plus reference TRBV19 and TRBJ1-1, the full variable domain is DGGITQSPKYLFRKEGQNVTLSCEQNLNHDAMYWYRQDPGQGLRLIYYSQIVNDFQKGDIAEGYSVSREKKESFPLTVTSAQKNPTAFYLCASSMGLSFMNTEAFFGQGTRLTVV.

The chain uses TRBV18 and TRBJ2-2, with D possibly being TRBD2 (6 bases). This CDR3 spans 15 amino acids. Germline values: CDR1 KGHSH, CDR2 LQKENI. The V end lost 1 base, the J end lost 3 bases, and 9 bases lay between the germline ends. The CDR3 spells CASSPRRGDTGELFF. CDR3 DNA: TGTGCCAGCTCACCACGGAGGGGCGACACCGGGGAGCTGTTTTTT.

The rearrangement links TRBV30 to TRBJ2-5, with D perhaps matching TRBD1 (6 bases). Per germline, CDR1 GTSNPN and CDR2 SVGIG (reference sequence). Trimming removed 5 bases from V and 5 bases from J, with 15 bases in between. This CDR3 region has 13 residues. The CDR3 nucleotides are TGTGCCTGGGAAACACAGGGTAGGGAGACCCAGTACTTC. This encodes CAWETQGRETQYF.

The genes are TRBV15 and TRBJ2-5; TRBD2 is a possible D gene (6 bases). The germline V and J ends were trimmed by 3 bases and 1 base, with 9 bases remaining between them. The CDR3 runs 14 residues. The germline V gene has CDR1 LNHNV and CDR2 YYDKDF (reference sequence). The CDR3 sequence: CATSSRETQETQYF. Here the CDR3 DNA reads TGTGCCACCAGCAGTCGGGAGACCCAAGAGACCCAGTACTTC. Supplemented by reference TRBV15 and TRBJ2-5, the full variable domain reads DAMVIQNPRYQVTQFGKPVTLSCSQTLNHNVMYWYQQKSSQAPKLLFHYYDKDFNNEADTPDNFQSRRPNTSFCFLDIRSPGLGDTAMYLCATSSRETQETQYFGPGTRLLVL.

The chain joins TRBV7-6 to TRBJ2-1, with TRBD2 matching over 8 bases. The CDR3 extends over 16 amino acids. Germline values: CDR1 SGHVS, CDR2 FNYEAQ. V lost 1 base to trimming and J lost 3 bases; unmatched junction nucleotides: 5. The CDR3 protein is CASSLDEREYYNEQFF. The CDR3 DNA reads as TGTGCCAGCAGCTTAGACGAGCGGGAGTACTACAATGAGCAGTTCTTC.

The rearrangement links TRBV2 to TRBJ2-3; a weak D match, TRBD2 (5 bases). The germline V gene has CDR1 SNHLY and CDR2 FYNNEI. The CDR3 spans 14 residues. V lost 6 bases and J lost 10, with 20 bases in between. Here the CDR3 reads CASRPPTPAVSQYF. CDR3 in DNA: TGTGCCAGCAGACCCCCGACTCCAGCGGTGTCGCAGTATTTT.

The chain is built from TRBV18 and TRBJ1-3, with 7 positions matching TRBD1. The CDR3 covers 13 residues. V lost 9 bases and J lost 0; bases outside the gene matches: 2. Per the germline V gene, CDR1 is KGHSH and CDR2 is LQKENI. The CDR3 DNA is TGTGCCAGTGGGGACAGCTCTGGAAACACCATATATTTT. Its protein product is CASGDSSGNTIYF.

The chain has TRBV19 and TRBJ2-2, with D unclear. Trimming removed 6 bases from V and 6 bases from J, with 8 bases in between. The CDR3 loop spans 12 amino acids. The germline gives CDR1 LNHDA, CDR2 SQIVND (reference sequence). CDR3 DNA: TGTGCCAGTAGGGTTGGAGCCGGGGAGCTGTTTTTT. As protein: CASRVGAGELFF.

This clone appeared once. At the DNA level, this CDR3 is encoded by other sequences in the same sample as well. The genes are TRBV5-6 and TRBJ2-7, with TRBD2 as a possible D gene (5 bases). The CDR3 is 12 amino acids. V lost 1 base and J lost 4, with 6 bases in between. Germline V CDR1 and CDR2: SGHDT, YYEEEE. In DNA form, the CDR3 reads TGTGCCAGCAGCTTGACGGGGTACGAGCAGTACTTC. Translation: CASSLTGYEQYF.

The CDR3 coding sequence is TGTGCCAGCAGTGCTCAGGGTTCAGTCTCAGATACGCAGTATTTT. As protein: CASSAQGSVSDTQYF. The chain uses TRBV2 and TRBJ2-3, with D maybe TRBD1 (5 bases). Trimming took 4 bases from V and 4 from J, leaving 15 bases between them. The germline V gene encodes CDR1 SNHLY and CDR2 FYNNEI. CDR3 length: 15 amino acids.

The gene calls are TRBV7-3 and TRBJ2-7; no reliable D call. There are 11 residues in the CDR3. Germline-derived CDR1 and CDR2 are SGHTA and FQGTGA. Trimming stripped 5 bases from V and 1 base from J, with 3 bases between. CDR3: CASSLSYEQYF. For the CDR3, the DNA is TGTGCCAGCAGCCTATCCTACGAGCAGTACTTC.

The chain recombines TRBV30 with TRBJ2-7; TRBD2 matches at 8 bases. This CDR3 spans 13 amino acids. V was clipped by 0 bases and J by 3 bases; unmatched bases: 1. Germline lookup yields CDR1 GTSNPN and CDR2 SVGIG (reference sequence). The CDR3 DNA is TGTGCCTGGAGTGTTAGCGGGATCTACGAGCAGTACTTC. Residues: CAWSVSGIYEQYF.

The chain is built from TRBV28 and TRBJ1-5; D ambiguous. In germline, CDR1 is MDHEN, CDR2 SYDVKM. The ends were cut back, 2 bases at V and 6 bases at J, with 5 bases in the middle. The CDR3 consists of 12 residues. CDR3 sequence reads: CASSLGLQPQHF. CDR3 nucleotide sequence: TGTGCCAGCAGTTTAGGGCTTCAGCCCCAGCATTTT.

This chain joins TRBV5-6 and TRBJ2-1; 8 bases line up with TRBD2. The junction had 17 bases not matched to a gene; V was cut back by 2 bases and J by 10 bases. The CDR3 contains 17 residues. Per germline, CDR1 SGHDT and CDR2 YYEEEE. CDR3 loop: CASSFTPGTRGREEQFF. Written as DNA, the CDR3 is TGTGCCAGCAGCTTCACCCCCGGGACTAGGGGTCGGGAAGAGCAGTTCTTC.

The rearrangement links TRBV19 to TRBJ2-1; tentatively, D is TRBD1 (5 bases). The V gene lost 3 bases and the J gene lost 10 bases, with 13 bases spanning the gap. Germline CDR1 LNHDA, CDR2 SQIVND (reference sequence). The CDR3 consists of 13 residues. CDR3 nucleotides: TGTGCCAGTAGTATCCCCCAGGGCCAAGAGCAGTTCTTC. Its translation: CASSIPQGQEQFF.

CDR3 protein: CASSLLMSSYEQYF. DNA for the CDR3: TGTGCCAGCAGCTTGCTGATGAGCTCCTACGAGCAGTACTTC. J is TRBJ2-7 and V is TRBV11-3; D unclear. Germline V gene sequence: CDR1 SGHNT, CDR2 YENEEA. Trimming took off 3 bases at V and 0 bases at J, with 9 bases between the two ends. There are 14 residues in the CDR3. The variable domain in full, with the rest retrieved from reference TRBV11-3 and TRBJ2-7, is EAGVVQSPRYKIIEKKQPVAFWCNPISGHNTLYWYLQNLGQGPELLIRYENEEAVDDSQLPKDRFSAERLKGVDSTLKIQPAELGDSAVYLCASSLLMSSYEQYFGPGTRLTVT.

The genes are TRBV11-3 and TRBJ1-1; no clear D gene. The CDR3 has 12 amino acids. CDR1 and CDR2 from the germline V gene are SGHNT and YENEEA. V dropped 5 bases and J dropped 4 bases, with 8 bases sitting between them. This CDR3 reads CASSLSGTEAFF. The CDR3 DNA reads TGTGCCAGCAGCCTGTCGGGCACTGAAGCTTTCTTT.

CDR3 sequence: CASSRQENEKLFF. The CDR3 bases are TGTGCCAGCAGCCGACAGGAAAATGAAAAACTGTTTTTT. The V call is TRBV14, the J call TRBJ1-4, with D possibly being TRBD1 (6 bases). The CDR3 length is 13 residues. The germline CDR1 and CDR2 sequences are SGHDN and FVKESK. Trimming removed 4 bases at V and 5 bases at J, with 8 bases between.

The V and J genes are TRBV30 and TRBJ2-7; D perhaps matches TRBD1 (6 bases). V was shortened by 4 bases and J by 1 base, with 11 bases between the two germline ends. Germline CDR1 reads GTSNPN; CDR2 reads SVGIG (reference sequence). The CDR3 is made up of 13 amino acids. The CDR3 DNA reads as TGTGCCTGGACCTACAGGGCTTCCTACGAGCAGTACTTC. As protein: CAWTYRASYEQYF.